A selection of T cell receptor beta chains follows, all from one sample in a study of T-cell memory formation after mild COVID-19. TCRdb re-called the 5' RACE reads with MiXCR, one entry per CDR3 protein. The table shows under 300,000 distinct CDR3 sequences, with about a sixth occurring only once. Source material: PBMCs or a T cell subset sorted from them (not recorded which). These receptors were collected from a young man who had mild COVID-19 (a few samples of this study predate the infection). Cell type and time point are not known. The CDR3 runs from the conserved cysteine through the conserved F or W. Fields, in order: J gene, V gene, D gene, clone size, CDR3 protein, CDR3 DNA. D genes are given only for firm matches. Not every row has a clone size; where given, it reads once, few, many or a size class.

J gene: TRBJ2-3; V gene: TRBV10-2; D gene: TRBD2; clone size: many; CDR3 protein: CASIPGGGTDTQYF; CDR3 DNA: TGCGCCAGCATCCCGGGGGGGGGCACAGATACGCAGTATTTT
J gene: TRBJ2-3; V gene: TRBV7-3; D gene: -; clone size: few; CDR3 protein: CASSTEGTDTQYF; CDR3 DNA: TGTGCCAGCAGCACTGAGGGTACAGATACGCAGTATTTT
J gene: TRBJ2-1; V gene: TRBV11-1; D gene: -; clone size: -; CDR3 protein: CASSSRNSNEQFF; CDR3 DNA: TGTGCCAGCAGCTCCCGTAACAGTAATGAGCAGTTCTTC
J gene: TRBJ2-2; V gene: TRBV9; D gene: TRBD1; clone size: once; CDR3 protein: CASSVGQGFFGELFF; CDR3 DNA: TGTGCCAGCAGCGTCGGACAGGGTTTCTTCGGGGAGCTGTTTTTT
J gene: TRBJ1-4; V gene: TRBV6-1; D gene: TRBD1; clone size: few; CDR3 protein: CASRTRQGLATNEKLFF; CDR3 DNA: TGTGCCAGCAGGACCAGACAGGGTTTGGCAACTAATGAAAAACTGTTTTTT
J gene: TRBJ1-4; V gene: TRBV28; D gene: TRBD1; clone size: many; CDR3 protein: CASSLTGGSEKLFF; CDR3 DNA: TGTGCCAGCAGCCTGACAGGGGGCAGTGAAAAACTGTTTTTT
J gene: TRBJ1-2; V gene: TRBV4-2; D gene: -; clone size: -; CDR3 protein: CASSPSGRINYGYTF; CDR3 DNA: TGTGCCAGCAGCCCAAGCGGGAGAATTAACTATGGCTACACCTTC
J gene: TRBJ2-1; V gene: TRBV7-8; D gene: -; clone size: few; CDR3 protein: CASSLGGHSYNEQFF; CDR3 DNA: TGTGCCAGCAGCTTAGGGGGGCACTCCTACAATGAGCAGTTCTTC
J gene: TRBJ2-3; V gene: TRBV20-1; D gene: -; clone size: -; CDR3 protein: CSARQTRSDTQYF; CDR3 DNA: TGCAGTGCTAGACAAACTAGGTCAGATACGCAGTATTTT
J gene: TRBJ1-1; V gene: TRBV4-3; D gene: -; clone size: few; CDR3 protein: CASSQDRYFTSGAFF; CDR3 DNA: TGCGCCAGCAGCCAAGATAGGTACTTCACCTCGGGAGCTTTCTTT
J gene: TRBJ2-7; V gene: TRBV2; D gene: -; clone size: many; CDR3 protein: CASTRQDSYEQYF; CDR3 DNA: TGTGCCAGCACCCGACAGGACTCCTACGAGCAGTACTTC
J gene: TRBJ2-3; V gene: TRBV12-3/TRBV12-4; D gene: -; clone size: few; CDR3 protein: CASNLLSGGMRDTQYF; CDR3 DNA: TGTGCCAGCAACCTCCTCTCAGGGGGGATGAGAGATACGCAGTATTTT
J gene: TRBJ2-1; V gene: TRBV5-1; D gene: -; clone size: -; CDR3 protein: CASSLPSGIDEQFF; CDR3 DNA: TGCGCCAGCAGCTTGCCCTCCGGGATCGATGAGCAGTTCTTC
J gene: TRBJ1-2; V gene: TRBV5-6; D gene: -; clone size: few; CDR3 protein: CASSYDTEGYTF; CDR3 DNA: TGTGCCAGCAGCTACGATACGGAAGGCTACACCTTC
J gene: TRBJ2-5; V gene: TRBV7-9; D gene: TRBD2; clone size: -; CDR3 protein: CASMAGERGGRETQYF; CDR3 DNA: TGTGCCAGCATGGCGGGCGAGCGGGGGGGCCGGGAGACCCAGTACTTC
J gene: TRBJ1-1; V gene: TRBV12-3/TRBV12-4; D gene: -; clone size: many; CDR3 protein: CASASGTWFQQSTEAFF; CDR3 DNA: TGTGCCAGTGCTTCCGGGACGTGGTTTCAACAAAGCACTGAAGCTTTCTTT
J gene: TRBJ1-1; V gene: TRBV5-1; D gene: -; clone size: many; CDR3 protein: CASSLTENTEAFF; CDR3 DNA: TGTGCCAGCAGCTTAACAGAGAACACTGAAGCTTTCTTT
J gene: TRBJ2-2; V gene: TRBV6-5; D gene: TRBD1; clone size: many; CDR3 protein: CASHWTGKNTGELFF; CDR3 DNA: TGTGCCAGCCATTGGACAGGGAAGAACACCGGGGAGCTGTTTTTT
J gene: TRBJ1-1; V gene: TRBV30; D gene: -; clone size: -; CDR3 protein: CAWSGRRNTEAFF; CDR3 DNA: TGTGCCTGGAGTGGCAGGCGGAACACTGAAGCTTTCTTT
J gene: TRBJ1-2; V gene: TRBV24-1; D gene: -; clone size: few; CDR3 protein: CATSVPLLSNYGYTF; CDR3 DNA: TGTGCCACCAGTGTCCCACTCCTGTCCAACTATGGCTACACCTTC
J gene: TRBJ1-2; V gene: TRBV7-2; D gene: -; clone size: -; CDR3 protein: CASSSKGGIYGYTF; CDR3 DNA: TGTGCCAGCAGCTCAAAGGGGGGCATCTATGGCTACACCTTC
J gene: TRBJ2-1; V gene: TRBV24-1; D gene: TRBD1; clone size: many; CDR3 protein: CATSETGGSYNEQFF; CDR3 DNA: TGTGCCACCAGTGAGACAGGGGGCTCCTACAATGAGCAGTTCTTC
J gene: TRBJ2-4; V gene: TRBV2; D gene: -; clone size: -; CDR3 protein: CASSEKMLAKNIQYF; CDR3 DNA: TGTGCCAGCAGTGAAAAGATGCTAGCCAAAAACATTCAGTACTTC
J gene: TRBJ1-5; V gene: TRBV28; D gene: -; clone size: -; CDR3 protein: CATKTGELPLRGQPQHF; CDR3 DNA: TGTGCCACCAAGACTGGGGAACTCCCTCTTCGGGGTCAGCCCCAGCATTTT
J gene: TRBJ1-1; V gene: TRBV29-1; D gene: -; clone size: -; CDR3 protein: CSVEALGGGTEAFF; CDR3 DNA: TGCAGCGTTGAAGCCCTCGGGGGGGGCACTGAAGCTTTCTTT
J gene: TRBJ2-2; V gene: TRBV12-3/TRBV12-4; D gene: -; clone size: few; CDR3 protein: CASSLARGAAGGELFF; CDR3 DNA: TGTGCCAGCAGTTTAGCGCGAGGGGCAGCGGGCGGGGAGCTGTTTTTT
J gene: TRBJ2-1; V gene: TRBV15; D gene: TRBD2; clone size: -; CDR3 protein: CATSRDERGGALNEQFF; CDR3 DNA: TGTGCCACCAGCAGAGATGAACGCGGGGGGGCCCTGAATGAGCAGTTCTTC
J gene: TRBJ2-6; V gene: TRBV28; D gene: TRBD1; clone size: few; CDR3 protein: CASSPPRQGVGANVLTF; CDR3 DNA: TGTGCCAGCAGTCCACCCAGACAGGGGGTGGGGGCCAACGTCCTGACTTTC
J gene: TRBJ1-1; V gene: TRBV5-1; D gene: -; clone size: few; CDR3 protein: CASSLIGGLNTEAFF; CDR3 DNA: TGCGCCAGCAGTCTCATTGGGGGATTAAACACTGAAGCTTTCTTT
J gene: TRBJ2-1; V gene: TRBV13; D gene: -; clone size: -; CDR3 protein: CASSLEPGEQFF; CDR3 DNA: TGTGCCAGCAGCTTAGAGCCAGGTGAGCAGTTCTTC